Below are 27 T cell receptor beta chains sequenced from a single sample in a study of cytomegalovirus exposure and HLA in healthy donors. 13 Jbeta primers and 60 Vbeta primers were used for the PCR. Sequencing used immunoSEQ multiplex PCR; TCRdb keeps in-frame clones, though not all of them. The sample records over 150,000 clones, around 80% being singletons. The sequencing sample was made of PBMCs. All receptors come from a man aged 35 to 55 in good health and CMV-seronegative.

The chain links TRBV4-1 to TRBJ2-7; TRBD1 might be the D (5 bases). This CDR3 comprises 15 residues. The germline V gene has CDR1 MGHRA and CDR2 YSYEKL. Trimming shortened V by 0 bases and J by 3 bases, and 12 bases separated the two germline ends. As DNA, the CDR3 is TGCGCCAGCAGCCAAGACCTTGGGGCCAACTACGAGCAGTACTTC. Amino acids: CASSQDLGANYEQYF.

This clone was counted once. The J gene is TRBJ2-3, the V gene TRBV4-2; D is unresolved. V was trimmed by 0 bases and J by 4 bases, leaving 14 bases between them. Germline V gene data show CDR1 as LGHNA and CDR2 as YNFKEQ. There are 16 residues in the CDR3. The DNA of the CDR3 is TGTGCCAGCAGCCAAGAATGGGCCCGCTTCTCAGATACGCAGTATTTT. It yields the protein CASSQEWARFSDTQYF.

The V call is TRBV6-6, the J call TRBJ2-2, with unresolved D. V lost 6 bases to trimming and J lost 2 bases, with 4 bases between them. The CDR3 is 12 residues long. Germline CDR1 is MNHNY and CDR2 is SVGAGI (reference sequence). CDR3 in DNA: TGTGCCAGCAGGACTAACACCGGGGAGCTGTTTTTT. Translation gives CASRTNTGELFF.

In its sample, this clone was seen once. The chain has TRBV27 and TRBJ2-3, with D possibly matching TRBD1 (5 bases). The V end was cut by 3 bases, the J end by 2 bases, with 9 bases between. Germline CDR1 is MNHEY and CDR2 is SMNVEV (reference sequence). The CDR3 runs 14 residues. Here the CDR3 DNA reads TGTGCCAGCAGTTTGGGCAGGGCCACAGATACGCAGTATTTT. Protein: CASSLGRATDTQYF.

V is TRBV14 and J is TRBJ2-3, with D perhaps matching TRBD1 (6 bases). Germline CDR1 and CDR2: SGHDN and FVKESK. The CDR3 contains 13 residues. V was cut by 5 bases and J by 2 bases, with 8 bases left in between. The CDR3 DNA is TGTGCCAGCAGCAGGACAGCCACAGATACGCAGTATTTT. Translation: CASSRTATDTQYF.

This clone was seen a few times. This chain joins TRBV6-4 and TRBJ2-7, with TRBD2 identical over 13 bases. Germline trimming cut 7 bases from V and 0 bases from J; bases unmatched to any gene: 3. Germline V gene data show CDR1 as MRHNA and CDR2 as SNTAGT. This CDR3 is built from 15 residues. The CDR3 spells CASIRTSGSSYEQYF. The CDR3 region has the DNA TGTGCCAGCATTAGGACTAGCGGGAGCTCCTACGAGCAGTACTTC.

This clone was counted a single time. The chain is built from TRBV6-6 and TRBJ1-5, with 9 bases that match TRBD1. Germline V gene lookup returns CDR1 MNHNY and CDR2 SVGAGI (reference sequence). J lost 6 bases, V lost 0 bases, and 6 bases had no gene match. This CDR3 is 16 amino acids long. The CDR3: CASSYSEGTGSQPQHF. The CDR3 DNA reads as TGTGCCAGCAGTTACTCGGAGGGGACAGGGAGTCAGCCCCAGCATTTT.

This sequence joins TRBV5-1 and TRBJ2-3, with 9 bases lining up with TRBD2. Trimming took 6 bases from V and 2 from J; bases not matched to a gene: 13. Germline assignment: CDR1 SGHRS and CDR2 YFSETQ. The CDR3 runs 17 residues. Written as DNA, the CDR3 is TGCGCCAGCAAAAGCGACATGCGACTAGCGGTCACAGATACGCAGTATTTT. Its protein is CASKSDMRLAVTDTQYF. The whole variable domain, remainder taken from reference TRBV5-1 and TRBJ2-3, is KAGVTQTPRYLIKTRGQQVTLSCSPISGHRSVSWYQQTPGQGLQFLFEYFSETQRNKGNFPGRFSGRQFSNSRSEMNVSTLELGDSALYLCASKSDMRLAVTDTQYFGPGTRLTVL.

This chain uses TRBV9 with TRBJ2-7, with a possible D match to TRBD2 (6 bases). The CDR3 has 16 residues. Germline values: CDR1 SGDLS, CDR2 YYNGEE. The V and J ends lost 4 bases and 6 bases respectively, with 23 bases between them. CDR3 DNA: TGTGCCAGCAGCCCCTCAGTGGGGGGAGCAGCAGGCGAGCAGTACTTC. It codes for CASSPSVGGAAGEQYF.

J is TRBJ2-7 and V is TRBV2, with D perhaps TRBD1 (6 bases). Looked up from germline, CDR1 is SNHLY and CDR2 is FYNNEI. Trimming took off 0 bases at V and 2 bases at J, with 14 bases between the two ends. The CDR3 has 16 amino acids. DNA for the CDR3: TGTGCCAGCAGTGAAGCGATCGGACAGTCCACCTACGAGCAGTACTTC. Residues: CASSEAIGQSTYEQYF. Using reference TRBV2 and TRBJ2-7 for the parts outside the CDR3, the full variable domain is EPEVTQTPSHQVTQMGQEVILRCVPISNHLYFYWYRQILGQKVEFLVSFYNNEISEKSEIFDDQFSVERPDGSNFTLKIRSTKLEDSAMYFCASSEAIGQSTYEQYFGPGTRLTVT.

The chain uses TRBV7-6 and TRBJ2-2, with TRBD2 as a possible D gene (5 bases). The CDR3 extends over 11 amino acids. The V and J ends lost 8 bases and 4 bases respectively, with 5 bases between them. Germline V gives CDR1 SGHVS, CDR2 FNYEAQ. The CDR3 sequence: CASRGTGELFF. CDR3 sequence (DNA): TGTGCCAGCCGGGGCACCGGGGAGCTGTTTTTT.

This clone was picked up one time. The rearrangement uses TRBV9 and TRBJ2-7; no clear D gene. Germline V lookup: CDR1 SGDLS, CDR2 YYNGEE. There are 14 residues in the CDR3. V was cut by 0 bases and J by 0 bases, with 7 bases left in between. The CDR3 is CASSVAASSYEQYF. The CDR3 DNA sequence: TGTGCCAGCAGCGTAGCAGCGAGCTCCTACGAGCAGTACTTC.

The chain carries TRBV19 and TRBJ2-4, with D uncertain. CDR1 and CDR2 (germline): LNHDA, SQIVND (reference sequence). Between the trimmed V and J ends, which lost 7 bases and 5 bases, there was a span of 18 bases. The CDR3 spans 15 residues. The CDR3 protein is CASTPYMSFENIQYF. The DNA for the CDR3 is TGTGCCAGTACTCCATACATGTCATTTGAAAACATTCAGTACTTC.

The chain is built from TRBV29-1 and TRBJ1-1; 8 nucleotides agree with TRBD1. This CDR3 has 15 amino acids. Germline CDR1 is SQVTM and CDR2 is ANQGSEA. Unmatched junction bases numbered 11, after V lost 4 bases and J lost 4 bases. The CDR3 bases are TGCAGCGTTGTTCGGCCCGGACAGGGTGCCACTGAAGCTTTCTTT. Its protein product is CSVVRPGQGATEAFF.

This clone appeared a single time. The chain links TRBV19 to TRBJ2-1, with 11 bases lining up with TRBD1. CDR3 length: 16 residues. The V segment lost 4 bases and the J segment 4 bases; nucleotides outside the gene matches: 6. The germline CDR1 and CDR2 sequences are LNHDA and SQIVND (reference sequence). The CDR3 DNA reads as TGTGCCAGTAGTACGGGACAGGGGGTCGGGTACAATGAGCAGTTCTTC. Translated: CASSTGQGVGYNEQFF. Using reference TRBV19 and TRBJ2-1 for the parts outside the CDR3, the full variable domain is DGGITQSPKYLFRKEGQNVTLSCEQNLNHDAMYWYRQDPGQGLRLIYYSQIVNDFQKGDIAEGYSVSREKKESFPLTVTSAQKNPTAFYLCASSTGQGVGYNEQFFGPGTRLTVL.

V and J are TRBV28 and TRBJ1-6, with 8 bases identical to TRBD1. The CDR3 totals 16 residues. CDR1 and CDR2 from the germline V gene are MDHEN and SYDVKM. The V gene end was trimmed by 11 bases and the J gene end by 4 bases; junction bases not matched to a gene: 13. CDR3 sequence reads: CAAQILQGAYNSPLHF. The CDR3 nucleotides read TGTGCCGCTCAAATTCTTCAGGGGGCTTATAATTCACCCCTCCACTTT.

This clone was observed once. This chain joins TRBV19 and TRBJ2-5; TRBD1 might be the D (6 bases). Germline V CDR1 and CDR2: LNHDA, SQIVND (reference sequence). The CDR3 length is 17 residues. With 4 bases removed from V and 3 bases from J, the gap between germline ends came to 21 bases. The CDR3 protein is CASSTGAGANFKETQYF. The CDR3 region has the DNA TGTGCCAGTAGTACCGGGGCAGGGGCGAATTTTAAAGAGACCCAGTACTTC.

This clone was counted ten times or more. V gene TRBV10-3 combines with J gene TRBJ1-1, with D hard to call. This CDR3 is built from 16 residues. Germline CDR1 is ENHRY and CDR2 is SYGVKD. Trimming removed 2 bases at V and 1 base at J, with 14 bases between. The CDR3 loop reads CAISELPLGENTEAFF. In nucleotides, the CDR3 is TGTGCCATCAGTGAGCTACCCCTCGGGGAGAACACTGAAGCTTTCTTT.

This chain links TRBV9 with TRBJ2-3; D is unresolved. Germline CDR1 and CDR2: SGDLS and YYNGEE. This CDR3 region has 16 residues. Trimming removed 0 bases at V and 0 bases at J, with 11 bases between. The CDR3 is CASSVEPRPSTDTQYF. CDR3 DNA: TGTGCCAGCAGCGTAGAGCCTAGGCCTAGCACAGATACGCAGTATTTT.

In this sample, this clone turned up a few times. The CDR3 protein is CASGWGTLDTQYF. Here the CDR3 DNA reads TGTGCCAGCGGTTGGGGGACTCTGGATACGCAGTATTTT. J is TRBJ2-3 and V is TRBV2; D is perhaps TRBD2 (6 bases). CDR1 SNHLY and CDR2 FYNNEI come from the germline V gene. Trimming shortened V by 8 bases and J by 6 bases, and 15 bases separated the two germline ends. The CDR3 is made up of 13 amino acids.

V and J are TRBV28 and TRBJ2-1; 10 nucleotides match TRBD2. After removal of 6 bases from V and 8 bases from J, the junction contained 7 bases not matched to a gene. Germline values: CDR1 MDHEN, CDR2 SYDVKM. The CDR3 totals 14 residues. The DNA for the CDR3 is TGTGCCAGCAGGCTAGCGGGAGTGATCGATGAGCAGTTCTTC. Its translation: CASRLAGVIDEQFF.

This clone was counted a single time. The gene calls are TRBV5-4 and TRBJ2-7; D is perhaps TRBD1 (6 bases). Germline lookup yields CDR1 SGHNT and CDR2 YYREEE (reference sequence). V dropped 4 bases and J dropped 4 bases, with 21 bases sitting between them. CDR3 length equals 16 residues. CDR3 residues: CASSASAGARLYEQYF. The CDR3 bases are TGTGCCAGCAGCGCGTCCGCAGGGGCCCGCCTTTACGAGCAGTACTTC. The full variable domain, its missing parts supplied by reference TRBV5-4 and TRBJ2-7, is ETGVTQSPTHLIKTRGQQVTLRCSSQSGHNTVSWYQQALGQGPQFIFQYYREEENGRGNFPPRFSGLQFPNYSSELNVNALELDDSALYLCASSASAGARLYEQYFGPGTRLTVT.

The genes are TRBV4-1 and TRBJ2-3; D is possibly TRBD1 (6 bases). This CDR3 has 14 residues. V lost 5 bases to trimming and J lost 5 bases, with 14 bases between them. Germline loops: CDR1 MGHRA, CDR2 YSYEKL. In DNA, the CDR3 is TGCGCCAGCAGCGGGGGTTCAGGGGTAGATACGCAGTATTTT. Translating gives CASSGGSGVDTQYF.

This chain connects TRBV30 to TRBJ2-4; TRBD2 agrees at 8 bases. The junction had 7 bases not matched to a gene; V was cut back by 3 bases and J by 6 bases. This CDR3 has 14 residues. CDR1 and CDR2 (germline): GTSNPN, SVGIG (reference sequence). Here the CDR3 DNA reads TGTGCCTGGAGAGAGGCCGGACTAGCAAACATTCAGTACTTC. Translating it yields CAWREAGLANIQYF.

This clone was counted only a few times. CDR3 in DNA: TGTGCCAGTAAAACAGGGGGCGCTGGGGCCAACGTCCTGACTTTC. It codes for CASKTGGAGANVLTF. The chain joins TRBV19 to TRBJ2-6; TRBD1 matches 9 bases. Per the germline V gene, CDR1 is LNHDA and CDR2 is SQIVND (reference sequence). V shed 7 bases and J 2 bases; nucleotides not matched to a gene: 3. CDR3 length equals 15 residues.

This sequence joins TRBV28 and TRBJ1-2, with 11 bases lining up with TRBD1. The CDR3 has 17 residues. V trimming: 4 bases; J trimming: 3 bases; junction bases outside the gene matches: 10. Germline CDR1 is MDHEN and CDR2 is SYDVKM. The CDR3 spells CASSWGGLGQGDYGYTF. CDR3 DNA: TGTGCCAGCAGTTGGGGTGGGCTGGGACAGGGGGACTATGGCTACACCTTC.

The chain carries TRBV5-1 and TRBJ2-7; 14 nucleotides match TRBD2. Germline CDR1 reads SGHRS; CDR2 reads YFSETQ. The trim removed 0 bases at V and 0 bases at J, leaving 5 bases unmatched. This CDR3 comprises 18 residues. The CDR3 DNA reads TGCGCCAGCAGCTTGGGACTAGCGGGAGGGCGGAGCTCCTACGAGCAGTACTTC. Translation: CASSLGLAGGRSSYEQYF.